Below, one T cell receptor beta chain is given with its context. Its antigen is unknown. The entry originates in a study of beta chain features in type 1 diabetes. Each of the CD4+ naive, central memory, regulatory and stem cell-like memory populations was sorted via CD45RO/CCR7/CD25/CD127/CD95/CD27. Study outcomes and limitations: Among patients, naive, central memory and Treg TCRB repertoires appeared more similar than among healthy donors. The study found moderately but significantly shorter TCRB CDR3s in all four CD4+ subsets of Type 1 diabetes patients.

cDNA synthesis used the whole RNA isolate, giving expressed TCRB sequences. Only in-frame clones appear in the TCRdb table, and some are missing; sequencing was by immunoSEQ multiplex PCR. The sample has 640,000 or so clones; roughly 13% are singletons. This receptor was taken from a man younger than 30 with type 1 diabetes. Input material: naive CD4+ T cells from blood.

The CDR3 here is CASSLTQGVTEAFF. CDR3 bases: TGCGCCAGCAGCTTAACCCAGGGGGTCACTGAAGCTTTCTTT. This chain uses TRBV5-1 with TRBJ1-1; TRBD1 matches at 7 bases. Looked up from germline, CDR1 is SGHRS and CDR2 is YFSETQ. After removal of 2 bases from V and 4 bases from J, the junction contained 5 bases not matched to a gene. This CDR3 is 14 amino acids long. Combining the CDR3 with reference TRBV5-1 and TRBJ1-1 gives the whole variable domain KAGVTQTPRYLIKTRGQQVTLSCSPISGHRSVSWYQQTPGQGLQFLFEYFSETQRNKGNFPGRFSGRQFSNSRSEMNVSTLELGDSALYLCASSLTQGVTEAFFGQGTRLTVV.